One and the same sample provided the 28 T cell receptor beta chains below, sequenced in a study of T cell responses to AZD1222 COVID-19 vaccine. TCRdb's table, derived via immunoSEQ multiplex PCR, lists solely in-frame clones and lacks some. The profile shows under 100,000 clones, over 80% of them singletons. This specimen consisted of peripheral blood, obtained on day 0 of AZD1222 vaccination. These receptor sequences come from an adult in good health.

The chain employs TRBV6-6 and TRBJ1-2, with no clear D. V shed 0 bases and J shed 4 bases, with 12 bases lying between them. There are 15 residues in the CDR3. Germline CDR1 is MNHNY and CDR2 is SVGAGI (reference sequence). The CDR3 DNA reads as TGTGCCAGCAGTTACTCGAAGACCGTGAGCTATGGCTACACCTTC. Amino acid sequence: CASSYSKTVSYGYTF.

This clone was counted a few times. The V call is TRBV4-1, the J call TRBJ1-6; 8 nucleotides line up with TRBD1. CDR1 is MGHRA, CDR2 YSYEKL, per germline. This CDR3 has 13 residues. J was trimmed by 10 bases and V by 3 bases; bases with no gene match: 2. The CDR3 DNA reads TGCGCCAGCAGCCAGGGACAGGACTCACCCCTCCACTTT. Amino acid sequence: CASSQGQDSPLHF.

V is TRBV5-5 and J is TRBJ2-6, with TRBD1 matching over 8 bases. The CDR3 length is 18 residues. Germline CDR1 reads SGHKS; CDR2 reads YYEKEE (reference sequence). The junction had 14 bases not matched to a gene; V was cut back by 5 bases and J by 4 bases. The CDR3 protein is CASSSRTGNSPGANVLTF. CDR3 DNA sequence: TGTGCCAGCAGTTCCAGGACAGGGAATTCGCCCGGGGCCAACGTCCTGACTTTC.

The genes are TRBV3-1 (or the pseudogene TRBV3-2) and TRBJ2-1, with 13 bases aligning to TRBD2. The V segment lost 2 bases and the J segment 8 bases; nucleotides outside the gene matches: 9. Per germline, CDR1 LGHDT and CDR2 YNNKEL (reference sequence). The CDR3 covers 17 residues. CDR3 sequence reads: CASSQSGTSGAGDEQFF. The CDR3 DNA follows: TGTGCCAGCAGCCAAAGTGGGACTAGCGGGGCTGGGGATGAGCAGTTCTTC.

The V gene is TRBV23-1, the J gene TRBJ2-7, with 13 bases identical to TRBD2. TRBV23-1 is given ORF status, its function remaining uncertain. After removal of 0 bases from V and 0 bases from J, the junction contained 11 bases not matched to a gene. The CDR3 contains 20 residues. In nucleotides, the CDR3 is TGCGCCAGCAGTCAATCCCCTGGACTAGCGGGAGATTCAAGCTCCTACGAGCAGTACTTC. As protein: CASSQSPGLAGDSSSYEQYF.

The chain uses TRBV5-4 and TRBJ2-7; TRBD2 might be the D (6 bases). The CDR3 spans 15 residues. V was cut by 0 bases and J by 2 bases, with 12 bases left in between. Germline V gene data show CDR1 as SGHNT and CDR2 as YYREEE (reference sequence). CDR3 coding DNA: TGTGCCAGCAGCTTGGAGGGGAGGTCCCCCTACGAGCAGTACTTC. Translating gives CASSLEGRSPYEQYF.

This clone has just one count. The DNA of the CDR3 is TGTGCCAGCAGCCAGGACAGGTACACTGAAGCTTTCTTT. Its translation: CASSQDRYTEAFF. The genes are TRBV11-3 and TRBJ1-1; 7 bases agree with TRBD1. Germline loops: CDR1 SGHNT, CDR2 YENEEA. The CDR3 is 13 amino acids. With V trimmed by 5 bases and J by 3 bases, 3 bases remained unmatched.

The chain couples TRBV6-5 to TRBJ1-5, with 9 bases identical to TRBD1. The CDR3 covers 13 residues. CDR1 is MNHEY, CDR2 SVGAGI, per germline. The V segment lost 6 bases and the J segment 7 bases; nucleotides outside the gene matches: 4. In DNA form, the CDR3 reads TGTGCCAGCAGAACAGGGGGCGGGCAGCCCCAGCATTTT. Its protein product is CASRTGGGQPQHF.

This sequence joins TRBV5-1 and TRBJ2-7, with D unresolved. V was clipped by 3 bases and J by 9 bases, with 13 bases between them. CDR3 length: 12 residues. Germline lookup yields CDR1 SGHRS and CDR2 YFSETQ. DNA of the CDR3: TGCGCCAGCAGCTATTTAGATGGTAGGCAGTACTTC. Its translation is CASSYLDGRQYF.

This chain joins TRBV7-3 and TRBJ2-1, with 8 bases lining up with TRBD2. With V trimmed by 5 bases and J by 0 bases, 12 bases remained unmatched. CDR3 length: 18 amino acids. Germline CDR1 is SGHTA and CDR2 is FQGTGA. The CDR3 DNA reads as TGTGCCAGCAGCATAGGACTAGCTTGGGACCACTCCTACAATGAGCAGTTCTTC. This codes for CASSIGLAWDHSYNEQFF.

This clone appeared a single time. A read error may account for a junction end that differs from germline. DNA of the CDR3: TGTGCCAGCAGTTTAGAGGGGGGAACAGGGACTCTCCAAGGGACCCAGTACTTC. Translating gives CASSLEGGTGTLQGTQYF. This rearrangement joins TRBV28 to TRBJ2-5, with D perhaps TRBD1 or TRBD2 (6 bases each). CDR1 MDHEN and CDR2 SYDVKM come from the germline V gene. The CDR3 runs 18 residues.

The chain is built from TRBV28 and TRBJ2-1, with 10 positions matching TRBD2. Germline loops: CDR1 MDHEN, CDR2 SYDVKM. The CDR3 sequence is 19 residues long. With V trimmed by 6 bases and J by 3 bases, 17 bases remained unmatched. The CDR3 nucleotides read TGTGCCAGCAGCACCCCTCCTAGCGGGAGTTTCTGGGGCTACAATGAGCAGTTCTTC. Translation gives CASSTPPSGSFWGYNEQFF.

The gene calls are TRBV5-1 and TRBJ1-1, with D possibly matching TRBD1 (5 bases). The CDR3 length is 15 residues. Trimming shortened V by 4 bases and J by 1 base, and 14 bases separated the two germline ends. Germline V gene lookup returns CDR1 SGHRS and CDR2 YFSETQ. In DNA form, the CDR3 reads TGCGCCAGCAGCCCGGGAGACAGACCGAACACTGAAGCTTTCTTT. It translates to CASSPGDRPNTEAFF.

V is TRBV5-5 and J is TRBJ1-5; 7 bases line up with TRBD1. This CDR3 has 19 amino acids. CDR1 and CDR2 from the germline V gene are SGHKS and YYEKEE (reference sequence). Unmatched junction bases numbered 12, after V lost 0 bases and J lost 0 bases. The CDR3 spells CASSLAQLRGGYSNQPQHF. The CDR3 DNA reads as TGTGCCAGCAGCTTGGCCCAACTTCGAGGGGGCTATAGCAATCAGCCCCAGCATTTT.

This chain joins TRBV24-1 and TRBJ2-2; unclear D gene. CDR1 is KGHDR, CDR2 SFDVKD, per germline. The CDR3 length is 12 residues. The germline V and J ends were trimmed by 2 bases and 6 bases, with 3 bases remaining between them. This CDR3 reads CATSDSPGELFF. The DNA of the CDR3 is TGTGCCACCAGTGATTCCCCCGGGGAGCTGTTTTTT.

J is TRBJ1-1 and V is TRBV3-1 (or the pseudogene TRBV3-2), with D possibly being TRBD1 (5 bases). This CDR3 spans 14 amino acids. V was pared by 0 bases and J by 10 bases, with 15 bases between. Germline V lookup: CDR1 LGHDT, CDR2 YNNKEL (reference sequence). CDR3 region: CASSQDHQGSGAFF. In DNA, the CDR3 is TGTGCCAGCAGCCAAGATCATCAGGGTTCGGGAGCTTTCTTT.

J is TRBJ1-3 and V is TRBV11-3; D unresolved. Trimming cost V 0 bases and J 0 bases, with 6 bases left between them. Germline CDR1 is SGHNT and CDR2 is YENEEA. The CDR3 loop spans 15 amino acids. Written as DNA, the CDR3 is TGTGCCAGCAGCTTAGATACGGACTCTGGAAACACCATATATTTT. This translates into CASSLDTDSGNTIYF.

This chain links TRBV19 with TRBJ2-7; 11 bases fit TRBD1. Germline V gene data show CDR1 as LNHDA and CDR2 as SQIVND (reference sequence). The CDR3 extends over 15 amino acids. Unmatched junction bases numbered 2, after V lost 1 base and J lost 3 bases. The CDR3 loop reads CASSIGGTGGYEQYF. Written as DNA, the CDR3 is TGTGCCAGTAGTATAGGCGGGACAGGGGGCTACGAGCAGTACTTC.

The V gene is TRBV30, the J gene TRBJ1-2; D ambiguous. The CDR3 covers 12 residues. Deletions cut 4 bases from V and 8 bases from J, with 14 bases between. In germline, CDR1 is GTSNPN, CDR2 SVGIG (reference sequence). Here the CDR3 reads CAWMPLPWGYTF. The CDR3 DNA is TGTGCCTGGATGCCCCTCCCCTGGGGCTACACCTTC.

The rearrangement links TRBV13 to TRBJ1-3; D is possibly TRBD1 (5 bases). Per the germline V gene, CDR1 is PRHDT and CDR2 is FYEKMQ (reference sequence). Between the trimmed V and J ends, which lost 2 bases and 0 bases, there was a span of 14 bases. This CDR3 has 17 amino acids. The CDR3 DNA sequence: TGTGCCAGCAGCTTATTTCCCCAGGGAGTCTCTGGAAACACCATATATTTT. Translation gives CASSLFPQGVSGNTIYF.

The J gene is TRBJ1-5, the V gene TRBV19, with D uncertain. The germline V gene encodes CDR1 LNHDA and CDR2 SQIVND (reference sequence). V shed 7 bases and J shed 2 bases, with 9 bases lying between them. The length of the CDR3 is 13 residues. The CDR3 is CASKRPGNQPQHF. The CDR3 nucleotides read TGTGCCAGTAAGCGACCGGGCAATCAGCCCCAGCATTTT.

V gene TRBV5-1 combines with J gene TRBJ1-1; D unresolved. V was clipped by 4 bases and J by 2 bases, with 3 bases between them. This CDR3 spans 11 amino acids. CDR1 SGHRS and CDR2 YFSETQ come from the germline V gene. This CDR3 is CASSGNTEAFF. Written as DNA, the CDR3 is TGCGCCAGCAGCGGCAACACTGAAGCTTTCTTT.

CDR3 amino acids: CASNRAITEAFF. The CDR3 DNA follows: TGTGCCAGCAACAGGGCCATCACTGAAGCTTTCTTT. The rearrangement joins TRBV6-5 to TRBJ1-1, with D possibly being TRBD1 (6 bases). There are 12 residues in the CDR3. The V end lost 7 bases, the J end lost 4 bases, and 10 bases lay between the germline ends. The germline V gene has CDR1 MNHEY and CDR2 SVGAGI.

This clone occurred a few times. V and J are TRBV19 and TRBJ2-5; D is unresolved. Trimming removed 0 bases from V and 1 base from J, with 3 bases in between. CDR1 is LNHDA, CDR2 SQIVND, per germline (reference sequence). The CDR3 is 13 residues long. CDR3 sequence (DNA): TGTGCCAGTAGTATAGAATCCCAAGAGACCCAGTACTTC. This gives the protein CASSIESQETQYF.

The V and J genes are TRBV19 and TRBJ1-1; 11 bases are a match to TRBD1. V gave up 7 bases and J gave up 5 bases; unmatched junction bases: 6. The CDR3 length is 14 residues. Germline V gene data show CDR1 as LNHDA and CDR2 as SQIVND (reference sequence). CDR3 bases: TGTGCCAGTAACGGCGGACAGGGGGCGACTGAAGCTTTCTTT. Translation gives CASNGGQGATEAFF.

The chain combines TRBV2 with TRBJ1-1; D call uncertain. This CDR3 has 13 amino acids. The V end was cut by 2 bases, the J end by 5 bases, with 9 bases between. Germline V lookup: CDR1 SNHLY, CDR2 FYNNEI. CDR3 loop: CASSENAKTEAFF. DNA for the CDR3: TGTGCCAGCAGTGAAAACGCGAAAACTGAAGCTTTCTTT. Drawing the rest from reference TRBV2 and TRBJ1-1, the complete variable domain is EPEVTQTPSHQVTQMGQEVILRCVPISNHLYFYWYRQILGQKVEFLVSFYNNEISEKSEIFDDQFSVERPDGSNFTLKIRSTKLEDSAMYFCASSENAKTEAFFGQGTRLTVV.

The J gene is TRBJ1-4, the V gene TRBV5-6; no firm D call. The CDR3 is 13 amino acids. Germline V lookup: CDR1 SGHDT, CDR2 YYEEEE. Trimming took 0 bases from V and 6 from J, leaving 6 bases between them. This chain's CDR3 is CASSLGPHEKLFF. Here the CDR3 DNA reads TGTGCCAGCAGCTTGGGACCCCATGAAAAACTGTTTTTT.

The chain couples TRBV6-1 to TRBJ1-1; D perhaps matches TRBD1 (5 bases). V was clipped by 1 base and J by 6 bases, with 12 bases between them. CDR3 size: 14 residues. CDR1 is MNHNS and CDR2 is SASEGT in the germline V gene. The CDR3 DNA is TGTGCCAGCAGTGAAGTAGGGGCCTATTCTGAAGCTTTCTTT. Translating it yields CASSEVGAYSEAFF.